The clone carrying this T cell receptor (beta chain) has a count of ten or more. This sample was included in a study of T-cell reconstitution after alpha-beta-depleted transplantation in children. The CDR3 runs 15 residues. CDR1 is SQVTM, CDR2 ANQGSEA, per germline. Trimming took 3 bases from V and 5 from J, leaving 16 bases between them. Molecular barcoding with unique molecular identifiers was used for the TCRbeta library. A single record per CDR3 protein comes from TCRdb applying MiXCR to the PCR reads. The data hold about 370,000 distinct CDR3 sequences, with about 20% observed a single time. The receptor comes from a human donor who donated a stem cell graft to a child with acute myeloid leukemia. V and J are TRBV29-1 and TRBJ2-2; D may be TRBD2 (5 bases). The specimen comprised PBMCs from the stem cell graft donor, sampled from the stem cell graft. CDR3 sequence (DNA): TGCAGCGTTGAGTCGTCGAGGGCGAGAACCGGGGAGCTGTTTTTT. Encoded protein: CSVESSRARTGELFF.